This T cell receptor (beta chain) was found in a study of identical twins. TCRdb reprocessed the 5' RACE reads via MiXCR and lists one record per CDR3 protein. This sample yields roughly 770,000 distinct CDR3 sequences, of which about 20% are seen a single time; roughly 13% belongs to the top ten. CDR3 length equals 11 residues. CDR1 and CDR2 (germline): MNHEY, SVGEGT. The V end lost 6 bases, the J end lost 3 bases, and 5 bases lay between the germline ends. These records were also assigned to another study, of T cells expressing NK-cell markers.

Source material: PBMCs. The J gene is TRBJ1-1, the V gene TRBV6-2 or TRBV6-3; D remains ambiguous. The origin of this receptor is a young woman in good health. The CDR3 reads CASRHDTEAFF. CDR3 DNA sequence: TGTGCCAGCAGGCACGACACTGAAGCTTTCTTT.